The TCR beta chain under discussion was sequenced for a study of blood T cell repertoires in COVID-19 (TCRdb year 2020). Concerning the study at large: Samples from collaborators originated in the United States, Italy and Spain and spanned both the acute and convalescent phases of COVID-19. Where available, HLA class I and class II types were taken from metadata supplied by the sample provider and were not determined by assay-based typing. The samples were drawn from the first 160 participants of the ongoing ImmuneRACE study and from more than 1,000 subjects provided by 6 global collaborators. A freely available public database, intended as a resource for researchers studying the immune response to SARS-CoV-2, is where the repertoires were released. Deeply sampled blood TCRbeta repertoires from subjects exposed to, actively infected with, or recovered from COVID-19 were included in the dataset. A de-identified subject ID, COVID-19 status, age in years and sex were almost always included in the sample metadata. The prospective study material was composed of cDNA or gDNA derived from T cells, B-cell-depleted T cells, or PBMCs. General findings and caveats noted by the study authors: The amount of clinical and demographic metadata varied by source and participant and was provided uncurated.

Participants in the prospective study were enrolled through a virtual design, were aged roughly 18 to 95 years, and lived in 24 United States geographic areas. To assign participants to cohorts, the prospective study relied on clinical history that participants themselves reported in a screening survey and a study questionnaire. Exposed participants were defined as having been in contact with someone with a PCR-confirmed or clinician-diagnosed COVID-19 case within 2 weeks of study entry. Mobile phlebotomists in the prospective study collected whole blood, serum and a nasopharyngeal or oropharyngeal swab from every participant. Participants in the prospective study had the option to provide additional blood draws and questionnaires over a roughly 2-month period. Prospective study blood samples were shipped either frozen or at room temperature before DNA extraction. TCRbeta CDR3 regions were amplified from genomic DNA by means of the immunoSEQ Assay, a bias-controlled multiplex PCR. As for the authors' bioinformatics: The number of nucleated cells in each sample was estimated from the amplification of reference gene primers within the assay. To quantify the absolute abundance of each unique TCRbeta CDR3 rearrangement, sequence reads were collapsed and filtered. For each sample, productive Simpson clonality was calculated as the square root of Simpson's diversity index over productive rearrangements. Sourced from immuneACCESS, this table was stored by TCRdb with only in-frame sequences that have V and J called. A share of the clones is absent; for the studies checked, an unresolved V gene accounts for under half, and the remainder has no known explanation. V and J calls and clone size come straight from that table; D and trimming were deduced from the DNA. This sample lists 350,000 to 500,000 clones; about 88% were detected once. The ten largest clones represent around 1.5% of the sample.

Concerning this clone: Its antigen has not been determined. One base away there is no much larger clone; base qualities are not given.

The germline V gene provides CDR1 SNHLY and CDR2 FYNNEI. Cut back by 3 bases and 4 bases, the V and J ends lie 9 bases apart. Including the terminal cysteine and phenylalanine, the CDR3 comprises 13 residues. Only CDR3 DNA remains: 39 bases, in frame from the first base. The sequence derives from a woman aged 18-29 years who had been exposed to COVID-19. The chain is made from TRBV2 and TRBJ1-1; 6 matching bases give a weak D call of TRBD1. The sample consisted of PBMCs or T cells enriched from blood (not recorded which). The CDR3 has the sequence CASSEGRGTEAFF. In nucleotides, the sequence is TGTGCCAGCAGTGAGGGCAGGGGCACTGAAGCTTTCTTT.